This T cell receptor beta chain was recorded in a study of T cells in Graves' hyperthyroidism and ophthalmopathy. Researchers took RNA transcripts and amplified the TCR beta CDR3 regions from them. TCR CDR3 underwent first-round RT-PCR with the HTBI primer set. TCRdb independently ran MiXCR on the multiplex PCR reads; one entry per CDR3 protein. The sample holds under 550,000 distinct CDR3 sequences; roughly an eighth are singletons and the top ten take approximately 5.8%. V was cut by 6 bases and J by 1 base, with 12 bases left in between. The CDR3 covers 14 residues. The germline V gene has CDR1 MNHNS and CDR2 SASEGT. Study observations and caveats: In validation, the model predicted ophthalmopathy. These predictions came a median roughly 6 months before onset. Blood shared most expanded thyroid clonotypes above 0.001. In the analysis, a 13 V-J model separated ophthalmopathy from stable hyperthyroidism.

This clonotype was observed at least ten times. What it recognizes is unknown. The rearrangement joins TRBV6-1 to TRBJ1-1, with unresolved D. The specimen was blood. This TCR was sampled from a woman younger than 30 with Graves' hyperthyroidism. The chain's CDR3 is CASRPGFGNTEAFF. Here the CDR3 DNA reads TGTGCCAGCAGACCCGGTTTCGGGAACACTGAAGCTTTCTTT.